This T cell receptor (beta chain) was captured by sequencing in a study of siplizumab effects on memory and regulatory T cells. There are 16 residues in the CDR3. Trimming cost V 3 bases and J 1 base, with 15 bases left between them. The germline CDR1 and CDR2 sequences are LNHDA and SQIVND (reference sequence). Study results and caveats: No assignable naive or memory phenotype existed for roughly 75-95% of proliferating CD4+ or CD8+ clones. Mappable alloreactive CD4+ clones averaged 68.8% Treg-derived with siplizumab versus about 25% in controls.

In regard to this clone: Antigen: not known.

TCR templates, some 10^5 per sample, were assayed. The table came from immunoSEQ multiplex PCR; TCRdb's copy has only in-frame clones and leaves some out. The sample holds 110,000 or so clones, under 95% seen once. Sequenced sample: Tregs sorted from blood. The V gene is TRBV19, the J gene TRBJ2-5; D is perhaps TRBD2 (6 bases). The receptor comes from a human donor in good health. In DNA, the CDR3 is TGTGCCAGTAGTATTACCTGGCGGGGTATCCAAGAGACCCAGTACTTC. Encoded protein: CASSITWRGIQETQYF.